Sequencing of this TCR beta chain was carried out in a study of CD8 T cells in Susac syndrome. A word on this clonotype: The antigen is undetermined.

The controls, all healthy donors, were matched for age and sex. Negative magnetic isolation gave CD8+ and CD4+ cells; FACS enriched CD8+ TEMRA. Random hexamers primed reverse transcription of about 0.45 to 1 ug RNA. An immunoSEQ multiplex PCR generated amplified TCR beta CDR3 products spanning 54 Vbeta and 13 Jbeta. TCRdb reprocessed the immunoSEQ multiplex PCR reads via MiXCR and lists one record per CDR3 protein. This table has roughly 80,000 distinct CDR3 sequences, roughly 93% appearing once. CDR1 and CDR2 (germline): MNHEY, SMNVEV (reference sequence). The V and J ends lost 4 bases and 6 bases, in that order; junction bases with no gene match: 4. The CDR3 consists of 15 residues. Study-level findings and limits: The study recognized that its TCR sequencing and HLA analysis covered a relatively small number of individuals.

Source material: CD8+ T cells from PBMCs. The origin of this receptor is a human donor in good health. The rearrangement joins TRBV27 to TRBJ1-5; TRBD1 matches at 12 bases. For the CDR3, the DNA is TGTGCCAGCAGTTCCGGGACAGGGGGCTTTCAGCCCCAGCATTTT. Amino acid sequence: CASSSGTGGFQPQHF.